Following are 3 T cell receptor beta chains from one sample sequenced in a study of T cells in Graves' hyperthyroidism and ophthalmopathy. Amplification of TCR beta CDR3 regions was performed using RNA transcripts as template. With the HTBI primer set, the TCR CDR3 went through a first round of RT-PCR. TCRdb passed the multiplex PCR reads through MiXCR, listing each CDR3 protein once. This sample has nearly 600,000 distinct CDR3 sequences, with approximately 15% found just once. The sample consisted of blood. The receptors were gathered from a woman aged 18-29 years with Graves' ophthalmopathy.

J is TRBJ1-1 and V is TRBV4-1, with 7 bases lining up with TRBD1. The V segment lost 2 bases and the J segment 5 bases; nucleotides outside the gene matches: 5. Germline V lookup: CDR1 MGHRA, CDR2 YSYEKL. The CDR3 covers 14 residues. The CDR3 region is CASSQNRDRTEAFF. The CDR3 nucleotides read TGCGCCAGCAGCCAAAACCGGGACAGAACTGAAGCTTTCTTT.

This clonotype has at least ten counts. The chain combines TRBV2 with TRBJ2-3, with D uncertain. The V gene's germline CDR1 is SNHLY and CDR2 FYNNEI. V shed 8 bases and J shed 0 bases, with 12 bases lying between them. CDR3 size: 14 residues. In DNA form, the CDR3 reads TGTGCCAGCGGTTTGGGCGAAAGCACAGATACGCAGTATTTT. As protein: CASGLGESTDTQYF.

Ten or more counts support this clonotype. The genes are TRBV18 and TRBJ1-4, with D maybe TRBD1 (6 bases). V was cut by 2 bases and J by 8 bases, with 9 bases left in between. The CDR3 spans 13 residues. The germline V gene encodes CDR1 KGHSH and CDR2 LQKENI. The CDR3 here is CASSPTGLEKLFF. The CDR3 bases are TGTGCCAGCTCACCAACAGGGTTAGAAAAACTGTTTTTT.